This TCR beta chain stems from a study of blood T cell repertoires in COVID-19. Study-level information: The samples span acute and convalescent COVID-19 from the United States, Italy and Spain. The analysed material was cDNA or gDNA that came from T cells, B-cell-depleted T cells, or PBMCs.

Original processing methods: Reference gene primer amplification yielded estimated nucleated cell counts. Sequenced by immunoSEQ multiplex PCR; TCRdb stores in-frame clones only, minus some. Clone size and the V and J calls come from that table; the DNA yielded D and trimming. The data show some 230,000 clones, approximately 84% seen once. The sequence derives from a middle-aged man with acute or convalescent COVID-19. The specimen sequenced was peripheral blood.

CDR3 bases: TGTGCCAGCAGTACCAGACAGGGTTATACTGAAGCTTTCTTT. Protein: CASSTRQGYTEAFF. The genes are TRBV6-2 or TRBV6-3 and TRBJ1-1, with 7 nucleotides matching TRBD1. Germline CDR1 is MNHEY and CDR2 is SVGEGT. The junction had 8 bases not matched to a gene; V was cut back by 5 bases and J by 5 bases. The CDR3 has 14 residues.